This T cell receptor (beta chain) came from a study of technical replicates of blood from a few donors. J lost 2 bases, V lost 3 bases, and 6 bases had no gene match. Per the germline V gene, CDR1 is MGHRA and CDR2 is YSYEKL. The CDR3 loop spans 16 amino acids. Generated by immunoSEQ multiplex PCR, the TCRdb table keeps only in-frame clones and is missing some. The table shows more than 90,000 clones, with 95% to 96% occurring only once. The sample taken for sequencing was T cells isolated from PBMCs. The receptor's source is a human donor in good health. The chain links TRBV4-1 to TRBJ2-2; 7 nucleotides agree with TRBD1. The CDR3 DNA reads TGCGCCAGCAGCCACTCAGGGGGTCTCAACACCGGGGAGCTGTTTTTT. It translates to CASSHSGGLNTGELFF.